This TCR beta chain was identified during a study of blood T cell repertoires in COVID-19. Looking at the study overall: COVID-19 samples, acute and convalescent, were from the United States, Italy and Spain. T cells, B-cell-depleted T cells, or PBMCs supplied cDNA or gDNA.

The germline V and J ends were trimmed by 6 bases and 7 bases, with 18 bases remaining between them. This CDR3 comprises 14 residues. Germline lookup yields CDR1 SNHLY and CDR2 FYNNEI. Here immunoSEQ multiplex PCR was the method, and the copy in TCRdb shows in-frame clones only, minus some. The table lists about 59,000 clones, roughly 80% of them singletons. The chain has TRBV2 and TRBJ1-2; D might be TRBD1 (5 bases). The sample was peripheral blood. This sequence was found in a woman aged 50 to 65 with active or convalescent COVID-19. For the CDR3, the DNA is TGTGCCAGCAGAGCGACAGCTCGGGGGGGTGGCTACACCTTC. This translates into CASRATARGGGYTF.